This T cell receptor beta chain was sequenced for a study of cytomegalovirus exposure and HLA in healthy donors. In the study overall: A previous analysis identified 95 million to 120 million unique TCR beta sequences derived from around 200 million T cells.

The PCR contained 60 Vbeta and 13 Jbeta primers. Clones were read by immunoSEQ multiplex PCR, and TCRdb kept only the in-frame ones, dropping some. The profile shows roughly 170,000 clones, roughly 80% of them singletons. As to this clone: Its antigen is currently unknown.

Healthy bone marrow donors made up the cohort. The study's findings and limits: Under in vitro conditions, a few CMV-associated chains were confirmed as specific for CMV antigens. Most CMV-associated TCR beta chains appeared HLA-restricted in a later analysis.

This clonotype originated in a man aged 25-40 years in good health and CMV-seronegative. What was sequenced was PBMCs.

CDR3 DNA sequence: TGTGCCAGCAGCTTAGCACTTTTATCTGGGGCCAACGTCCTGACTTTC. Its translation: CASSLALLSGANVLTF. The V and J genes are TRBV7-2 and TRBJ2-6; D remains unclear. This CDR3 region has 16 residues. CDR1 and CDR2 (germline): SGHTA, FQGNSA. V was shortened by 0 bases and J by 1 base, with 7 bases between the two germline ends.